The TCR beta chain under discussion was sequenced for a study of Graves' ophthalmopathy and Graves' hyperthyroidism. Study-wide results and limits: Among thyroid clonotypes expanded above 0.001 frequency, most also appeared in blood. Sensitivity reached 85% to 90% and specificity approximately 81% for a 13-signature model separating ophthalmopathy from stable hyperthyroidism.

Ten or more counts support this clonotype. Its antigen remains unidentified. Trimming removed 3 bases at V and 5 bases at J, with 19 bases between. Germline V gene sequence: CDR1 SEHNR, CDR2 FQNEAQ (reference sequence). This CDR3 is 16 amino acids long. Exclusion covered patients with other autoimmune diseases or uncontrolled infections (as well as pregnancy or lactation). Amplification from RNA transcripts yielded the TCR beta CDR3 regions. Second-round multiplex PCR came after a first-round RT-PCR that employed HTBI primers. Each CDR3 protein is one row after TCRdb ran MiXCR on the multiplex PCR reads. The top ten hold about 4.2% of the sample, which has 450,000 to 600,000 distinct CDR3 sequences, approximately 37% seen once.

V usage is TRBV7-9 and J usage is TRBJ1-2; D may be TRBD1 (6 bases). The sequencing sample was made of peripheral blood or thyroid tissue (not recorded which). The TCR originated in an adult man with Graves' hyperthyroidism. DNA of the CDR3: TGTGCCAGCAGCTTGGCCCCGAAAGGGGGGCCGTATGGCTACACCTTC. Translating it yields CASSLAPKGGPYGYTF.